This TCR beta chain was captured by sequencing in a study of CD8 T cells in Susac syndrome (dated by TCRdb to the late 2010s). In terms of the full investigation: The study used repertoire sequencing to test whether antigen drove CD8+ T cell activation and differentiation in Susac syndrome.

High-throughput TCR beta sequencing profiled peripheral blood CD8+ and CD4+ T cells from healthy donors, Susac syndrome patients and multiple sclerosis patients. Multiple sclerosis controls were treatment-naive patients with stable or active relapsing-remitting disease fulfilling revised McDonald criteria. Bulk CD8+ and CD4+ T cells were purified by magnetic negative isolation, while CD8+ TEMRA cells were enriched using FACS. Blood was collected in EDTA tubes and processed within 24 hours, with PBMCs isolated through density gradient centrifugation. PBMCs intended for TCR sequencing were cryopreserved in liquid nitrogen and were subsequently thawed in a 37 degrees C water bath. The sorted or isolated CD4+, CD8+ and CD8+ TEMRA cells had a purity of 90% or higher. A distance of 11 bases separates the germline ends of V and J, which lose 4 bases and 10 bases respectively. From a lookup of the germline V gene, CDR1 and CDR2 are MNHNS and SASEGT. The CDR3 sequence holds 13 residues, the cysteine and phenylalanine included. The read is trimmed to its CDR3 DNA, 39 bases read in frame from base 1.

RNA was extracted using the RNeasy kit, and about 0.45 to 1 microgram was reverse transcribed with random hexamers. The immunoSEQ multiplex PCR assay, which covers 54 Vbeta and 13 Jbeta segments, was used to amplify TCR beta CDR3 regions. PCR amplification bias was corrected using a synthetic template baseline for primer optimization and computational correction. The authors' pipeline ran thus. Only productive sequences were kept, with reads annotated to V, D and J genes according to IMGT and analyzed in immunoSEQ Analyzer. Clonality was computed as one minus Shannon entropy normalized by log2 of the number of productive unique sequences. Public and private clones were assessed among the 100 most prevalent clones of each patient and control. Clones were defined as Susac-specific if absent from the healthy and MS cohorts, from around 1,000 published viral clones and from other ImmuneACCESS disease sequences. The public reads were quality trimmed at Q25 with fastp and then assembled into clones with MiXCR by TCRdb, keeping productive beta chains. Entries are consolidated by CDR3 protein sequence, retaining the most common genes and DNA. TCRdb, rather than the study authors, made the V and J calls. The sample table holds about 300,000 distinct CDR3 sequences, of which 92% were seen once. Less than 0.08% of the sample belongs to the ten largest clones.

Overall study outcomes, separate from this receptor: The study acknowledged that relatively few individuals were included in the TCR sequencing and HLA analysis.

Remarks on this clonotype: Its antigen remains unidentified. Nothing much larger sits one base from this clone, and base qualities are not available.

The TCR sequence derives from a human donor with multiple sclerosis. Material for sequencing was CD4+ T cells from PBMCs. The chain links TRBV6-1 with TRBJ1-6, with the D gene too uncertain to name. The DNA sequence reads TGTGCCAGCAGTGGGGAAGTAGTATCACCCCTCCACTTT. Translated, it gives CASSGEVVSPLHF.